The rows below give T cell receptor beta chains drawn from one sample of a study of response to subunit inactivated influenza vaccine. From the RT-PCR reads, TCRdb called clonotypes with MiXCR, one entry per CDR3 protein. The table shows 860,000 or so distinct CDR3 sequences, with roughly 20% occurring only once. The source material was PBMCs from blood, sampled 5 days after vaccination. The receptor source for this set is a middle-aged man who received an inactivated influenza vaccine. The CDR3 runs from the conserved cysteine through the conserved F or W. The D gene is left open where the match is weak. Only some rows state a clone size, as once, few, many or a class for expanded clones.

CDR3: CAIKGAVFYGYTF
DNA: TGTGCCATCAAGGGGGCGGTATTCTATGGCTACACCTTC
D: TRBD1
size: few
J: TRBJ1-2
V: TRBV10-3

CDR3: CASSSGPGGAGELFF
DNA: TGCGCCAGCAGTAGCGGCCCGGGGGGCGCCGGGGAGCTGTTTTTT
D: -
size: -
J: TRBJ2-2
V: TRBV4-3

CDR3: CASSLSVTTGELFF
DNA: TGCGCCAGCTCCCTTAGTGTGACCACCGGGGAGCTGTTTTTT
D: -
size: few
J: TRBJ2-2
V: TRBV5-1

CDR3: CASSLALDRGNTGELFF
DNA: TGTGCCAGCAGCTTAGCGCTGGACAGGGGGAACACCGGGGAGCTGTTTTTT
D: TRBD1
size: -
J: TRBJ2-2
V: TRBV7-2

CDR3: CSASLRGLAASTDTQYF
DNA: TGCAGTGCCAGTCTTCGCGGCCTAGCGGCTAGCACAGATACGCAGTATTTT
D: TRBD2
size: -
J: TRBJ2-3
V: TRBV20-1

CDR3: CASSLGVSYNEQFF
DNA: TGTGCCAGCAGTTTAGGGGTGTCCTACAATGAGCAGTTCTTC
D: -
size: many
J: TRBJ2-1
V: TRBV7-2

CDR3: CASSLGAGGLAGGTDTQYF
DNA: TGTGCCAGCAGTCTCGGGGCTGGGGGACTAGCGGGGGGCACAGATACGCAGTATTTT
D: TRBD2
size: -
J: TRBJ2-3
V: TRBV27

CDR3: CASSPGTGLDNEKFF
DNA: TGTGCCAGCAGCCCCGGGACAGGGTTGGACAATGAGAAGTTCTTC
D: TRBD1
size: -
J: TRBJ2-1
V: TRBV7-2

CDR3: CASSLEGSLSSYNEQFF
DNA: TGCGCCAGCAGCCTCGAGGGCAGTCTGAGCTCCTACAATGAGCAGTTCTTC
D: -
size: -
J: TRBJ2-1
V: TRBV4-1

CDR3: CSVAPNAADTQYF
DNA: TGCAGCGTTGCTCCCAATGCGGCAGATACGCAGTATTTT
D: -
size: -
J: TRBJ2-3
V: TRBV29-1

CDR3: CSARKWHLNSYEQYF
DNA: TGCAGTGCTAGAAAATGGCACCTCAACTCCTACGAGCAGTACTTC
D: -
size: -
J: TRBJ2-7
V: TRBV20-1

CDR3: CSARQQGRGYTF
DNA: TGCAGTGCTAGACAACAGGGGCGAGGCTACACCTTC
D: TRBD1
size: -
J: TRBJ1-2
V: TRBV20-1

CDR3: CASSQEQGTTYEQYF
DNA: TGTGCCAGCAGCCAAGAACAGGGGACGACCTACGAGCAGTACTTC
D: TRBD1
size: few
J: TRBJ2-7
V: TRBV4-2

CDR3: CSVEILRQSPYNEQFF
DNA: TGCAGCGTCGAAATCCTAAGACAGTCTCCCTACAATGAGCAGTTCTTC
D: -
size: -
J: TRBJ2-1
V: TRBV29-1

CDR3: CASSFRAGFDEQFF
DNA: TGTGCCAGCAGCTTTAGGGCAGGGTTCGATGAGCAGTTCTTC
D: -
size: -
J: TRBJ2-1
V: TRBV13

CDR3: CASSTSGGVSYNEQFF
DNA: TGCGCCAGCAGTACTAGCGGGGGGGTCTCCTACAATGAGCAGTTCTTC
D: TRBD2
size: -
J: TRBJ2-1
V: TRBV10-1

CDR3: CSASTQTGANTEAFF
DNA: TGCAGTGCTAGTACCCAGACAGGGGCGAACACTGAAGCTTTCTTT
D: TRBD1
size: -
J: TRBJ1-1
V: TRBV20-1

CDR3: CASSFARQGDHEQYF
DNA: TGTGCCAGCAGTTTTGCCCGACAGGGGGACCACGAGCAGTACTTC
D: TRBD1
size: few
J: TRBJ2-7
V: TRBV12-3/TRBV12-4

CDR3: CASSLATISPSNQPQHF
DNA: TGTGCCAGCAGCTTAGCTACAATTTCGCCTAGCAATCAGCCCCAGCATTTT
D: -
size: -
J: TRBJ1-5
V: TRBV7-2

CDR3: CASTTTVSSYNEQFF
DNA: TGCGCCAGCACCACCACGGTAAGCTCCTACAATGAGCAGTTCTTC
D: -
size: -
J: TRBJ2-1
V: TRBV4-3

CDR3: CASTTGTSAEASSYNEQFF
DNA: TGTGCCAGCACTACCGGGACTAGCGCCGAAGCAAGCTCCTACAATGAGCAGTTCTTC
D: TRBD2
size: -
J: TRBJ2-1
V: TRBV12-3/TRBV12-4

CDR3: CSASDTTYEQYF
DNA: TGCAGTGCTAGTGACACCACCTACGAGCAGTACTTC
D: -
size: -
J: TRBJ2-7
V: TRBV20-1

CDR3: CASSPRTGEGGYTF
DNA: TGTGCCAGCAGTCCCCGGACAGGGGAGGGGGGCTACACCTTC
D: TRBD1
size: -
J: TRBJ1-2
V: TRBV28

CDR3: CASSLIVRGLAGAGEQFF
DNA: TGTGCCAGCAGTTTGATTGTCAGGGGACTAGCGGGAGCCGGTGAGCAGTTCTTC
D: TRBD2
size: -
J: TRBJ2-1
V: TRBV12-3/TRBV12-4

CDR3: CASKFATSWTGELFF
DNA: TGTGCCAGCAAGTTCGCGACTAGCTGGACCGGGGAGCTGTTTTTT
D: TRBD2
size: few
J: TRBJ2-2
V: TRBV12-3/TRBV12-4

CDR3: CASSQDDRSNYEQYF
DNA: TGTGCCAGCAGCCAAGATGACAGGTCGAACTACGAGCAGTACTTC
D: -
size: -
J: TRBJ2-7
V: TRBV4-2

CDR3: CASSYSEGKGYEQYF
DNA: TGTGCCAGCAGTTACTCCGAGGGGAAGGGATACGAGCAGTACTTC
D: -
size: -
J: TRBJ2-7
V: TRBV6-5

CDR3: CASSVGQGHQNEQYF
DNA: TGTGCCAGCAGCGTTGGGCAGGGTCACCAAAACGAGCAGTACTTC
D: -
size: -
J: TRBJ2-7
V: TRBV9

CDR3: CASRASGQVDSYEQYF
DNA: TGTGCCAGCAGAGCCTCGGGACAGGTGGACTCCTACGAGCAGTACTTC
D: TRBD1
size: -
J: TRBJ2-7
V: TRBV12-3/TRBV12-4

CDR3: CASSLTPGGHEQFF
DNA: TGTGCCAGCAGCTTAACTCCGGGGGGGCACGAGCAGTTCTTC
D: TRBD2
size: -
J: TRBJ2-1
V: TRBV11-2

CDR3: CASSPPLGRYYEQYF
DNA: TGTGCCAGCTCACCACCCTTGGGGAGGTACTACGAGCAGTACTTC
D: -
size: -
J: TRBJ2-7
V: TRBV18

CDR3: CSAREAGLAEQYF
DNA: TGCAGTGCTAGAGAAGCGGGATTGGCGGAGCAGTACTTC
D: TRBD2
size: -
J: TRBJ2-7
V: TRBV20-1

CDR3: CASSQTGAVGSPLHF
DNA: TGTGCCAGCAGCCAGACAGGGGCGGTGGGTTCACCCCTCCACTTT
D: TRBD1
size: -
J: TRBJ1-6
V: TRBV3-1

CDR3: CASSLDSGRAKNIQYF
DNA: TGTGCCAGCAGCCTAGACAGTGGCAGAGCCAAAAACATTCAGTACTTC
D: -
size: few
J: TRBJ2-4
V: TRBV7-2

CDR3: CASSLSIWDTEAFF
DNA: TGTGCCAGCAGCTTATCTATCTGGGACACTGAAGCTTTCTTT
D: -
size: -
J: TRBJ1-1
V: TRBV7-2

CDR3: CASSLVWLGRDSYEQYF
DNA: TGTGCCAGCAGCTTAGTGTGGTTGGGCAGGGACTCCTACGAGCAGTACTTC
D: -
size: -
J: TRBJ2-7
V: TRBV11-2

CDR3: CSATGLLDWGAEQFF
DNA: TGCAGTGCAACGGGACTCCTGGATTGGGGTGCTGAGCAGTTCTTC
D: -
size: few
J: TRBJ2-1
V: TRBV20-1

CDR3: CASSLALTSGRAETQYF
DNA: TGTGCCAGCAGCTTAGCGCTGACTAGCGGGAGGGCCGAGACCCAGTACTTC
D: TRBD2
size: few
J: TRBJ2-5
V: TRBV7-2

CDR3: CASSTGTGWSIQYF
DNA: TGTGCCAGCAGTACCGGGACAGGGTGGTCCATTCAGTACTTC
D: TRBD1
size: -
J: TRBJ2-4
V: TRBV2

CDR3: CASSGYGGRNNEQFF
DNA: TGTGCCAGCAGCGGTTACGGGGGGAGGAACAATGAGCAGTTCTTC
D: TRBD2
size: -
J: TRBJ2-1
V: TRBV5-6

CDR3: CASSHSLRTGRREQYF
DNA: TGTGCCAGCAGCCATTCCTTAAGGACAGGGAGGAGGGAGCAGTACTTC
D: TRBD1
size: few
J: TRBJ2-7
V: TRBV12-3/TRBV12-4

CDR3: CSGLGSGSTDTQYF
DNA: TGCAGTGGCTTGGGTAGCGGGAGTACAGATACGCAGTATTTT
D: TRBD2
size: few
J: TRBJ2-3
V: TRBV20-1

CDR3: CASSQGANEKLFF
DNA: TGCGCCAGCAGCCAAGGCGCTAATGAAAAACTGTTTTTT
D: -
size: few
J: TRBJ1-4
V: TRBV5-1

CDR3: CASSPFMSSYNSPLHF
DNA: TGTGCCAGCAGCCCCTTTATGAGCTCCTATAATTCACCCCTCCACTTT
D: -
size: few
J: TRBJ1-6
V: TRBV7-2

CDR3: CASSTGQSQETQYF
DNA: TGTGCCAGCAGCACTGGACAAAGCCAAGAGACCCAGTACTTC
D: -
size: once
J: TRBJ2-5
V: TRBV7-2

CDR3: CASSFSTSYEQYF
DNA: TGTGCCAGCAGTTTTAGCACCTCCTACGAGCAGTACTTC
D: -
size: -
J: TRBJ2-7
V: TRBV28

CDR3: CASRERGVWTDTQYF
DNA: TGTGCCAGCAGGGAGCGGGGGGTTTGGACAGATACGCAGTATTTT
D: TRBD2
size: few
J: TRBJ2-3
V: TRBV27

CDR3: CASSQVRDRTDTQYF
DNA: TGTGCCAGCAGCCAAGTCCGGGACAGGACAGATACGCAGTATTTT
D: TRBD1
size: few
J: TRBJ2-3
V: TRBV3-1

CDR3: CASGTSGGTTDTQYF
DNA: TGTGCCAGCGGGACTAGCGGGGGAACCACAGATACGCAGTATTTT
D: TRBD2
size: few
J: TRBJ2-3
V: TRBV12-3/TRBV12-4

CDR3: CASSQERPGRRNQPQHF
DNA: TGCGCCAGCAGCCAAGAGCGTCCGGGACGGCGCAATCAGCCCCAGCATTTT
D: -
size: -
J: TRBJ1-5
V: TRBV4-3